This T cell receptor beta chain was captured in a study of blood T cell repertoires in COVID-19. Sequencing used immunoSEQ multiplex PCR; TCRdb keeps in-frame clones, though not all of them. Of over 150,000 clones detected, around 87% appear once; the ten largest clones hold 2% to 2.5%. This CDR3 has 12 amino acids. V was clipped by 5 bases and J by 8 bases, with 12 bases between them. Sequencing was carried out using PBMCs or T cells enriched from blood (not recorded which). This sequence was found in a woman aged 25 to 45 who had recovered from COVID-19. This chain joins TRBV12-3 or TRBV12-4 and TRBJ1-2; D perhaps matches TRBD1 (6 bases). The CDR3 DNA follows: TGTGCCAGCAGTCTCAGGACAGTCGGCTACACCTTC. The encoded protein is CASSLRTVGYTF.